The rows below give T cell receptor beta chains drawn from one sample of a study of CD8 T cells in Susac syndrome. TCRdb re-called the immunoSEQ multiplex PCR reads with MiXCR, one entry per CDR3 protein. The table includes 75,000 to 95,000 distinct CDR3 sequences, around 93% detected once. The sample taken for sequencing was CD8+ T cells from PBMCs. These receptors originate from a human donor with Susac syndrome. CDR3s include the opening cysteine and the closing phenylalanine or tryptophan. The D gene is left open where the match is weak. Rows may omit the clone size; those that give it use once, few, many or a size class.

J	V	D	size	DNA	CDR3
TRBJ2-6	TRBV6-2/TRBV6-3	NA	NA	TGTGCCAGCAGTGGGGCCAACGTCCTGACTTTC	CASSGANVLTF
TRBJ1-2	TRBV5-4	NA	once	TGTGCCAGCAGCTTGTTCAGGGGAGCCTATGGCTACACCTTC	CASSLFRGAYGYTF
TRBJ2-3	TRBV30	TRBD2	NA	TGTGCCTGGAGTGCCTCAGCGGGAGGGCCTCAAGATACGCAGTATTTT	CAWSASAGGPQDTQYF
TRBJ2-1	TRBV29-1	TRBD2	NA	TGCAGCGTTGCGGGGGGGCTTCCCCCTCGCTACAATGAGCAGTTCTTC	CSVAGGLPPRYNEQFF
TRBJ2-1	TRBV4-2	NA	NA	TGTGCCAGCAGCCAAGAAAGCGCAAGCTCCTACAATGAGCAGTTCTTC	CASSQESASSYNEQFF
TRBJ2-1	TRBV29-1	NA	NA	TGCAGCGTAGGAGGGATTAATGAGCAGTTCTTC	CSVGGINEQFF
TRBJ2-7	TRBV9	TRBD2	NA	TGTGCCAGCAGCGTGGGGACTAGCGGGACGGGTGAGCAGTACTTC	CASSVGTSGTGEQYF
TRBJ2-3	TRBV6-5	NA	NA	TGTGCCAGCAGTTACGGAGTTACAGATACGCAGTATTTT	CASSYGVTDTQYF
TRBJ2-5	TRBV5-6	NA	once	TGTGCCAGCAGCTTGGCCCGATCCCAAGAGACCCAGTACTTC	CASSLARSQETQYF
TRBJ2-7	TRBV20-1	TRBD2	NA	TGCAGTGCTAGAGAGCGGAGACTAGCGGGAGGTGGAGAGCAGTACTTC	CSARERRLAGGGEQYF
TRBJ2-4	TRBV12-3/TRBV12-4	TRBD2	NA	TGTGCCAGCAGTAGCGGGAGTGGGGCCAAAAACATTCAGTACTTC	CASSSGSGAKNIQYF
TRBJ2-7	TRBV13	NA	NA	TGTGCCAGCAGCCCGGACAGAAGCTCCTACGAGCAGTACTTC	CASSPDRSSYEQYF
TRBJ2-7	TRBV5-1	NA	NA	TGCGCCAGCAGCCCCGGAAATTTGCCGATCTACGAGCAGTACTTC	CASSPGNLPIYEQYF
TRBJ2-7	TRBV28	TRBD1	NA	TGTGCCAGCGTCCCGGACAGGGCGCCAGAGCAGTACTTC	CASVPDRAPEQYF
TRBJ2-1	TRBV9	NA	NA	TGTGCCAGCAGCCCGAGGGTGTCTGATGAGCAGTTCTTC	CASSPRVSDEQFF
TRBJ2-1	TRBV20-1	NA	once	TGCAGTGCTAGAGATTTTGGGGTCGCGGGGCCTGACTACAATGAGCAGTTCTTC	CSARDFGVAGPDYNEQFF
TRBJ2-5	TRBV5-6	NA	NA	TGTGCCAGCAGCCCGGGCAGGGTTTGGGGGACCCAGTACTTC	CASSPGRVWGTQYF
TRBJ2-1	TRBV20-1	NA	NA	TGCAGTGCGTCAAGTGGCTCTGAGTTCTTC	CSASSGSEFF
TRBJ2-1	TRBV20-1	NA	once	TGCAGTGCTAGTACCCCTTTCCGGAGCACTTTTAGCAATGAGCAGTTCTTC	CSASTPFRSTFSNEQFF
TRBJ2-1	TRBV20-1	TRBD2	NA	TGCAGTGCTCAAACGGGGATAGCGGGAGTCCACAATGAGCAGTTCTTC	CSAQTGIAGVHNEQFF
TRBJ2-5	TRBV20-1	NA	NA	TGCAGTGGAGGATCGAAGTACCAAGAGACCCAGTACTTC	CSGGSKYQETQYF
TRBJ1-2	TRBV2	TRBD1	NA	TGTGCCAGCCGACAGGGGGCGTATGGCTACACCTTC	CASRQGAYGYTF
TRBJ1-1	TRBV2	NA	NA	TGTGCCAGCAGTGACTGGGGGTGGAACACTGAAGCTTTCTTT	CASSDWGWNTEAFF
TRBJ2-1	TRBV7-9	NA	once	TGTGCCAGCAGTTCCCTGATCCACAATGAGCAGTTCTTC	CASSSLIHNEQFF
TRBJ1-1	TRBV4-3	NA	NA	TGCGCCAGCAGCCAAGATAGGTGGAGGACTGAAGCTTTCTTT	CASSQDRWRTEAFF
TRBJ2-5	TRBV7-9	TRBD1	NA	TGTGCCAGCAGCCAGGACAGGGACCAAGAGACCCAGTACTTC	CASSQDRDQETQYF
TRBJ1-2	TRBV4-3	NA	NA	TGCGCCAGCAGCCAAGGTTCGTCAGGCGTTATACTCGATGGCTACACCTTC	CASSQGSSGVILDGYTF
TRBJ2-5	TRBV7-2	NA	NA	TGTGCCAGCAGCTTATATGGACAGACTCAAGAGACCCAGTACTTC	CASSLYGQTQETQYF
TRBJ2-7	TRBV5-4	TRBD2	NA	TGTGCCAGCAGCTTGGACGGACTAGCGGGAGCCTCCCCCTACGAGCAGTACTTC	CASSLDGLAGASPYEQYF
TRBJ2-5	TRBV7-8	TRBD2	NA	TGTGCCAGCAGCTTAGCCCCACTAGCGGGAGCCGAGACCCAGTACTTC	CASSLAPLAGAETQYF
TRBJ2-4	TRBV9	NA	NA	TGTGCCAGCAGCGTAGATGGCCCTCCTCCAGCCAAAAACATTCAGTACTTC	CASSVDGPPPAKNIQYF
TRBJ2-1	TRBV29-1	NA	NA	TGCAGCGTTGATCGCGGGCCAGCGGGCGGGTCCTACAATGAGCAGTTCTTC	CSVDRGPAGGSYNEQFF
TRBJ2-4	TRBV4-3	NA	NA	TGCGCCAGCAGCCAAGATATGTGGGACATTCAGTACTTC	CASSQDMWDIQYF
TRBJ2-1	TRBV13	NA	NA	TGTGCCAGCAGCTCCAGTGGGGATGAGCAGTTCTTC	CASSSSGDEQFF
TRBJ2-5	TRBV29-1	NA	NA	TGCAGCGTTGATGTGGGCAGTCTAGAGACCCAGTACTTC	CSVDVGSLETQYF
TRBJ2-7	TRBV28	TRBD1	NA	TGTGCCAGCGTAGACAGGGAAACATCTTACGAGCAGTACTTC	CASVDRETSYEQYF
TRBJ2-7	TRBV2	TRBD2	NA	TGTGCCAGCAGAGAGCTAGCGGGAGGTCCCTACGAGCAGTACTTC	CASRELAGGPYEQYF
TRBJ2-2	TRBV13	TRBD2	NA	TGTGCCAGCAGCGAGGGACTAGCGGGAGTTCTCGGGGAGCTGTTTTTT	CASSEGLAGVLGELFF
TRBJ2-7	TRBV5-1	TRBD2	NA	TGCGCCAGCAGCTTGCTAGCGGAAAGCTCCTACGAGCAGTACTTC	CASSLLAESSYEQYF
TRBJ2-2	TRBV4-3	NA	NA	TGCGCCAGCAGCCAAGAAACCCATTGGGGGGATGGGACCGGGGAGCTGTTTTTT	CASSQETHWGDGTGELFF
TRBJ2-1	TRBV29-1	NA	NA	TGCAGCGTGAGCTTTCTAGTTTACAATGAGCAGTTCTTC	CSVSFLVYNEQFF
TRBJ2-1	TRBV2	NA	NA	TGTGCCAGCAGTGAATCTAGCAGCTCCTACAATGAGCAGTTCTTC	CASSESSSSYNEQFF
TRBJ1-5	TRBV15	NA	NA	TGTGCCACCAGCAGCACAGGGAAGGATCAGCCCCAGCATTTT	CATSSTGKDQPQHF
TRBJ2-7	TRBV7-9	NA	NA	TGTGCCAGCAGCCTGTCGGTTTTCGAGCAGTACTTC	CASSLSVFEQYF
TRBJ2-3	TRBV20-1	NA	NA	TGCAGTGCTCCTCCTAAGACAGAAACAGATACGCAGTATTTT	CSAPPKTETDTQYF